This T cell receptor (beta chain) was captured by sequencing in a study of glioma-infiltrating T cells after dendritic cell vaccination. The assay was immunoSEQ multiplex PCR, and TCRdb's table has in-frame clones only and misses some. The repertoire consists of roughly 100,000 clones, with 90% occurring once and the leading ten covering over 2.5%. Noted time point: after dendritic cell vaccination, including at tumor progression/relapse. The germline V gene has CDR1 SGHRS and CDR2 YFSETQ. CDR3 length equals 13 residues. The V end was cut by 4 bases, the J end by 0 bases, with 7 bases between. The gene calls are TRBV5-1 and TRBJ1-1; D is unresolved. This sample comprised blood, obtained after dendritic cell vaccination. The TCR was taken from a human donor with glioblastoma. CDR3 DNA: TGCGCCAGCAGCCCCTTAATGAACACTGAAGCTTTCTTT. Its translation: CASSPLMNTEAFF.